This T cell receptor (beta chain) was sequenced in a study of read filtering for tumor transcriptome and immune sequencing. At the level of the study: Patients were 17 male and roughly 15 female, mean age approximately 60 years, range 47 to 80. IR-seq gave about 4.05 to 11 million TCR reads per sample; RNA-seq gave about 80 to 1,300.

The V end was cut by 2 bases, the J end by 3 bases, with 12 bases between. Germline CDR1 is MNHEY and CDR2 is SVGEGT. The CDR3 contains 15 residues. This library used about 400 ng RNA and molecular barcoded adaptors spanning alpha/delta and beta/gamma chains. TCRdb re-derived calls from the reads in MiXCR, one entry per CDR3 protein. Seen here are around 60,000 distinct CDR3 sequences, approximately 19% observed once, and the top ten hold about 14%. This clonotype appeared many times. Sequenced sample: a population of CD138-negative cells sorted from bone marrow. The chain joins TRBV6-2 or TRBV6-3 to TRBJ2-3; D might be TRBD2 (7 bases). This TCR was recovered from a donor at least 40 years old with multiple myeloma. The CDR3 DNA follows: TGTGCCAGCAGTTACGGGGCGGGGGCTACAGATACGCAGTATTTT. Protein product: CASSYGAGATDTQYF.